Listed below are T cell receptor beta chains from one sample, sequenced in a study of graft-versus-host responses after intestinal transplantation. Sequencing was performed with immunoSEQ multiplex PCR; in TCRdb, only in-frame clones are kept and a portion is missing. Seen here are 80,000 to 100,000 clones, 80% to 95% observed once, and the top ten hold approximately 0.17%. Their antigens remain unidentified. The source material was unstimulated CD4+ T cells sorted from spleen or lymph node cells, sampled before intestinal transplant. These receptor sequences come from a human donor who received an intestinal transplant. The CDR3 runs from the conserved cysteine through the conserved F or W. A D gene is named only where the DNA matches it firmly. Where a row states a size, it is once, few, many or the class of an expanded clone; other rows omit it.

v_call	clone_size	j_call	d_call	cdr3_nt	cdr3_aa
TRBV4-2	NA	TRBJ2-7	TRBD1	TGTGCCAGCAGTCGAAAGACAGGGGGTAACTCCTACGAGCAGTACTTC	CASSRKTGGNSYEQYF
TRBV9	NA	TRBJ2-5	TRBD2	TGTGCCAGCAGCCATCTAGCGGGGGGGCAAGAGACCCAGTACTTC	CASSHLAGGQETQYF
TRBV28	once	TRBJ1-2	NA	TGTGCCAGCAGTTTATCAGGATTTTTCTCATATGGCTACACCTTC	CASSLSGFFSYGYTF
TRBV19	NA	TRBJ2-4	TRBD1	TGTGCCAGCACAAAACAGGGGGCCAAAAACATTCAGTACTTC	CASTKQGAKNIQYF
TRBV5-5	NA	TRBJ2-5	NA	TGTGCCAGCAGCTGGACAGAAGAGACCCAGTACTTC	CASSWTEETQYF
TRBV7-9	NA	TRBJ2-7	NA	TGTGCCAGCAGCCCGGGACTCCCCGGGTTCAAAGACTACGAGCAGTACTTC	CASSPGLPGFKDYEQYF
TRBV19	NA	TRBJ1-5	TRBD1	TGTGCCAGTAGTATAATTGCGGACAGGGCGGGACGTCAGCCCCAGCATTTT	CASSIIADRAGRQPQHF
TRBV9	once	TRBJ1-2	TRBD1	TGTGCCAGCAGTACAGGGGGCGCGGACTATGGCTACACCTTC	CASSTGGADYGYTF
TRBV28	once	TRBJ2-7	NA	TGTGCCAGCATCCCCAGGGGCACCAGCTCCTACGAGCAGTACTTC	CASIPRGTSSYEQYF
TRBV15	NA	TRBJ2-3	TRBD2	TGTGCCACCAGCAGCGGCCTAGCGGGGGAACCAGATACGCAGTATTTT	CATSSGLAGEPDTQYF
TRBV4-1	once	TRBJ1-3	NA	TGCGCCAGCAGCCAAGCGGCCGGAGATGGCTCTGGAAACACCATATATTTT	CASSQAAGDGSGNTIYF
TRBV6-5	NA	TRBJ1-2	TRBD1	TGTGCCAGCAGAAGGGACAGAGACTTCTATGGCTACACCTTC	CASRRDRDFYGYTF
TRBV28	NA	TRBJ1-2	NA	TGTGCCAGCAGTTTATCCGCTAACTATGGCTACACCTTC	CASSLSANYGYTF
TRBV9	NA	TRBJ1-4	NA	TGTGCCAGCAGCGTATCGGGGAAGGGTTATGAAAAACTGTTTTTT	CASSVSGKGYEKLFF
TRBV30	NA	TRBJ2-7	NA	TGTGCCTGGAGTTTAGGGGGCGGGAGGAGCTACGAGCAGTACTTC	CAWSLGGGRSYEQYF
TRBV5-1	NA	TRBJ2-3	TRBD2	TGCGCCAGCAGCTTATCCGGGACTAGCGTAAGCACAGATACGCAGTATTTT	CASSLSGTSVSTDTQYF
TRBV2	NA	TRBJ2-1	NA	TGTGCCAGCAGTCAGCATCCCACGGGGGTCCATGAGCAGTTCTTC	CASSQHPTGVHEQFF